These 19 T cell receptor beta chains were all obtained from the same sample, sequenced in a study of blood T cells in healthy people across ages. Together with a sample-barcoded 5' primer, a J-beta primer mix was included in a second PCR lasting roughly 6 to 12 cycles. TCRdb reprocessed the 5' RACE reads via MiXCR and lists one record per CDR3 protein. The sample lists about 780,000 distinct CDR3 sequences, around half occurring once. Sequencing input: blood. The receptor source for this set is an elderly man in good health.

This clonotype appeared a few times. The rearrangement links TRBV12-3 or TRBV12-4 to TRBJ2-1; 10 bases line up with TRBD2. The V and J ends lost 5 bases and 4 bases, in that order; junction bases with no gene match: 8. The CDR3 covers 16 residues. The CDR3 loop reads CASSLLMTSGYNEQFF. The CDR3 DNA is TGTGCCAGCAGTCTGCTCATGACTAGCGGGTACAATGAGCAGTTCTTC.

The chain uses TRBV6-6 and TRBJ1-1; D is unresolved. V was pared by 0 bases and J by 1 base, with 3 bases between. This CDR3 has 13 amino acids. CDR1 is MNHNY, CDR2 SVGAGI, per germline (reference sequence). The CDR3 DNA reads TGTGCCAGCAGTTACTCGAAGAACACTGAAGCTTTCTTT. This codes for CASSYSKNTEAFF.

This clonotype showed up just a few times. The chain is built from TRBV24-1 and TRBJ1-2; a possible D gene is TRBD1 (5 bases). The germline V gene encodes CDR1 KGHDR and CDR2 SFDVKD. Trimming removed 9 bases from V and 1 base from J, with 14 bases in between. This CDR3 spans 14 amino acids. The CDR3 loop is CATVEGRHNYGYTF. The CDR3 bases are TGTGCCACCGTGGAGGGGCGACATAACTATGGCTACACCTTC.

V gene TRBV5-1 combines with J gene TRBJ1-4; D is unclear. V lost 1 base and J 8 bases, leaving 15 bases between the germline ends. CDR1 and CDR2 (germline): SGHRS, YFSETQ. This CDR3 is 15 amino acids long. Here the CDR3 reads CASSLHGPPDEKLFF. As DNA, the CDR3 is TGCGCCAGCAGCTTGCACGGCCCGCCCGACGAAAAACTGTTTTTT.

The sample holds one count of this clonotype. The rearrangement joins TRBV6-5 to TRBJ2-1, with D possibly being TRBD2 (6 bases). This CDR3 contains 15 residues. From germline, CDR1 is MNHEY and CDR2 SVGAGI. The V and J ends lost 7 bases and 3 bases respectively, with 16 bases between them. CDR3 nucleotide sequence: TGTGCCAGCAACCGAACGGGAGAGAGCTACAATGAGCAGTTCTTC. Translating gives CASNRTGESYNEQFF.

The V call is TRBV4-3, the J call TRBJ1-1; D not resolved. The CDR3 extends over 14 amino acids. Looked up from germline, CDR1 is LGHNA and CDR2 is YSLEER. V dropped 0 bases and J dropped 4 bases, with 9 bases sitting between them. CDR3 residues: CASSQEDGSTEAFF. In DNA form, the CDR3 reads TGCGCCAGCAGCCAAGAGGATGGGAGCACTGAAGCTTTCTTT.

With respect to this clonotype: This may come from a read error, since a much larger clone is one base off. The rearrangement uses TRBV24-1 and TRBJ2-1; D is unresolved. The J call may not be correct, given that the DNA end is closer to TRBJ2-7. Germline V gene data show CDR1 as KGHDR and CDR2 as SFDVKD. The CDR3 totals 14 residues. The CDR3 spells CATQDASSYNEQYF. Written as DNA, the CDR3 is TGTGCCACCCAGGACGCGAGCTCCTACAATGAGCAGTACTTC.

The rearrangement joins TRBV20-1 to TRBJ2-1, with 9 bases that match TRBD2. Germline V lookup: CDR1 DFQATT, CDR2 SNEGSKA (reference sequence). This CDR3 region has 14 residues. Unmatched junction bases numbered 9, after V lost 6 bases and J lost 6 bases. The CDR3 DNA is TGCAGTGCCATTAGCGGGAGAAGATTCAATGAGCAGTTCTTC. Translation: CSAISGRRFNEQFF.

V usage is TRBV30 and J usage is TRBJ1-5, with 8 bases that match TRBD1. Looked up from germline, CDR1 is GTSNPN and CDR2 is SVGIG (reference sequence). Trimming cost V 5 bases and J 0 bases; bases outside gene matches: 3. This CDR3 contains 14 residues. CDR3 DNA: TGTGCCTGGGAGGGGACAGGTAGCAATCAGCCCCAGCATTTT. Translating gives CAWEGTGSNQPQHF.

This chain joins TRBV9 and TRBJ2-1; D is possibly TRBD2 (6 bases). Deletions cut 1 base from V and 7 bases from J, with 15 bases between. Germline CDR1 and CDR2: SGDLS and YYNGEE. This CDR3 region has 15 residues. The CDR3 loop is CASSVRGGTGNEQFF. The CDR3 DNA reads TGTGCCAGCAGCGTACGTGGCGGGACGGGAAATGAGCAGTTCTTC.

This clonotype has ten or more counts. The chain carries TRBV11-3 and TRBJ2-3, with 7 bases identical to TRBD1. Germline lookup yields CDR1 SGHNT and CDR2 YENEEA. With 2 bases clipped from V and 0 bases from J, the junction kept 8 bases outside the gene matches. The CDR3 length is 17 residues. The CDR3 region is CASSLHRGSLSTDTQYF. In DNA, the CDR3 is TGTGCCAGCAGCTTACACAGGGGAAGTCTTAGCACAGATACGCAGTATTTT.

The chain is built from TRBV9 and TRBJ2-3; 8 bases are a match to TRBD1. J lost 1 base, V lost 3 bases, and 4 bases had no gene match. Per germline, CDR1 SGDLS and CDR2 YYNGEE. CDR3 length: 15 residues. CDR3 region: CASSATGGRTDTQYF. CDR3 sequence (DNA): TGTGCCAGCAGCGCCACAGGGGGACGCACAGATACGCAGTATTTT.

This clonotype was seen at least ten times. The V and J genes are TRBV7-8 and TRBJ2-7; 8 bases agree with TRBD1. The CDR3 is 13 amino acids. V lost 5 bases to trimming and J lost 6 bases; unmatched junction nucleotides: 6. Germline V CDR1 and CDR2: SGHVS, FQNEAQ. This CDR3 is CASSMGQDIEQYF. Here the CDR3 DNA reads TGTGCCAGCAGCATGGGACAGGACATCGAGCAGTACTTC.

V usage is TRBV12-3 or TRBV12-4 and J usage is TRBJ2-7; D remains unclear. The CDR3 runs 12 residues. V gave up 3 bases and J gave up 0 bases, with 3 bases separating them. CDR3: CASSFGSYEQYF. The CDR3, as DNA: TGTGCCAGCAGTTTCGGCTCCTACGAGCAGTACTTC.

The chain employs TRBV6-6 and TRBJ2-1; 11 bases match TRBD2. This CDR3 region has 16 residues. Germline trimming cut 6 bases from V and 13 bases from J; bases unmatched to any gene: 17. Germline V gene lookup returns CDR1 MNHNY and CDR2 SVGAGI (reference sequence). The CDR3 region is CASSPGTSGPQETQFF. In nucleotides, the CDR3 is TGTGCCAGCAGCCCTGGGACTAGCGGCCCTCAAGAGACCCAGTTCTTC.

This clonotype was seen a few times. This may stem from a read error, because a much larger clone lies one nucleotide away. V is TRBV12-3 or TRBV12-4 and J is TRBJ2-1; TRBD2 might be the D (5 bases). The V end was cut by 6 bases, the J end by 6 bases, with 12 bases between. CDR3 length: 13 amino acids. CDR3 sequence reads: CASRRGPPNEQFF. As DNA, the CDR3 is TGTGCCAGCAGGCGAGGGCCCCCCAATGAGCAGTTCTTC.

The genes are TRBV29-1 and TRBJ2-7; D call uncertain. The DNA end lines up better with TRBJ2-4; the J call may be wrong. CDR1 is SQVTM, CDR2 ANQGSEA, per germline. This CDR3 comprises 12 residues. For the CDR3, the DNA is TGCAGCGTTGATACAGCCAAAAACATTCAGTACTTC. This encodes CSVDTAKNIQYF.

J is TRBJ1-2 and V is TRBV24-1; tentative D call: TRBD1 (6 bases). CDR3 length: 17 residues. From germline, CDR1 is KGHDR and CDR2 SFDVKD. Trimming shortened V by 3 bases and J by 4 bases, and 20 bases separated the two germline ends. Written as DNA, the CDR3 is TGTGCCACCAGTGATAGGCAAGACAGGAACCGCCCCTATGGCTACACCTTC. It encodes CATSDRQDRNRPYGYTF.

This clonotype occurred many times. The chain links TRBV12-3 or TRBV12-4 to TRBJ2-3; TRBD2 is a possible D gene (6 bases). The V end lost 5 bases, the J end lost 4 bases, and 13 bases lay between the germline ends. The CDR3 runs to 14 residues. The CDR3 region is CASSGLGGADTQYF. CDR3 bases: TGTGCCAGCAGTGGACTGGGGGGAGCAGATACGCAGTATTTT.